This T cell receptor (beta chain) comes out of a study of CD8+ T cells in alopecia areata. In the study overall: Tofacitinib therapy took 6 to 18 months; 6 months off drug came after. The study's findings and limits: Among the top 100, expanded CD8+ clones were significantly decreased by tofacitinib, as was scalp clonality. Mice gave a clearer picture of TCR sharing than patients did, possibly for HLA-related reasons. Many expanded lesional clones persisted in scalp and blood during tofacitinib treatment.

cDNA reverse transcribed from extracted RNA served as the sequencing template. TCRdb's table, derived via immunoSEQ multiplex PCR, lists solely in-frame clones and lacks some. Among some 120,000 clones, 61% were seen once, and the ten largest hold approximately 5.1%. Treatment described: oral pan-JAK inhibitor, 5-10 mg twice daily. Concerning this clone itself: Its antigen is undetermined.

Trimming pared 7 bases from V and 4 bases from J, leaving 14 bases between. The CDR3 covers 14 residues. Looked up from germline, CDR1 is SGHTA and CDR2 is FQGNSA. The starting material was CD4+ T cells sorted from blood, obtained at week 4, from a patient treated with tofacitinib. The chain has TRBV7-2 and TRBJ2-1; D is possibly TRBD1 (6 bases). This sequence was found in a human donor with alopecia areata. The CDR3 DNA reads TGTGCCAGCATAATAGGGCAGGGGTACAATGAGCAGTTCTTC. Its protein is CASIIGQGYNEQFF.